The T cell receptor beta chain under discussion was sequenced for a study of cytomegalovirus exposure and HLA in healthy donors. Study overall: An earlier analysis found fewer than 140 million unique TCR beta sequences from about 179 million T cells.

Deletions cut 5 bases from V and 8 bases from J, with 22 bases between. Per the germline V gene, CDR1 is SGHVS and CDR2 is FQNEAQ. This CDR3 comprises 16 residues. General study findings and limits: The authors assumed roughly uniform sequencing depth across donors for presence/absence analyses.

PCR was performed using 60 Vbeta and 13 Jbeta primers. Sequenced by immunoSEQ multiplex PCR; TCRdb stores in-frame clones only, minus some. The table records 150,000 to 200,000 clones, around 84% of them present only once. This clone occurred a few times. The antigen remains undetermined. Though probably carrying unrecorded immune exposures, donors were nominally healthy at sampling. The TCR was taken from a man younger than 35 in good health and CMV-seropositive. V and J are TRBV7-8 and TRBJ2-1, with D perhaps TRBD2 (6 bases). Sequencing input: PBMCs. DNA for the CDR3: TGTGCCAGCAGCCGATCTCCGGGACTGTCTCTCGATGAGCAGTTCTTC. Its translation: CASSRSPGLSLDEQFF.